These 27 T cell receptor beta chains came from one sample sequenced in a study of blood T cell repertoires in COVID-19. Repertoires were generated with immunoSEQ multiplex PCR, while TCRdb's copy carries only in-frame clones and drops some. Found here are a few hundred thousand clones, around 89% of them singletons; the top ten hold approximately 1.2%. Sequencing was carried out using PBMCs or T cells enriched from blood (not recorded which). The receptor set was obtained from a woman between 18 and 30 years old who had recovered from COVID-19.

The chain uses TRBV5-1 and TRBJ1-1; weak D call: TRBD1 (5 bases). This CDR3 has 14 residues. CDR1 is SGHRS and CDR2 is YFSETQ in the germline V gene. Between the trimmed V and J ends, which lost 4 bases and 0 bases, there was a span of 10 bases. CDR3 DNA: TGCGCCAGCAGCGGCGGGACGCTGAACACTGAAGCTTTCTTT. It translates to CASSGGTLNTEAFF.

In DNA, the CDR3 is TGCAGCACCCAACAGGGGAACACTGAAGCTTTCTTT. This encodes CSTQQGNTEAFF. The chain joins TRBV29-1 to TRBJ1-1; possible D gene TRBD1, 6 bases. The V and J ends lost 8 bases and 1 base respectively, with 11 bases between them. The germline CDR1 and CDR2 sequences are SQVTM and ANQGSEA. This CDR3 region has 12 residues.

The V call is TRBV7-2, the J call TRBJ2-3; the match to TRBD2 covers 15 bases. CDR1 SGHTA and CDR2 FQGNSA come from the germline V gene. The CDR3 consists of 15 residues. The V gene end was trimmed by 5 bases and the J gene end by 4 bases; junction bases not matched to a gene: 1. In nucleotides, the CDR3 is TGTGCCAGCAGCCGGACTAGCGGGGGGGCAGATACGCAGTATTTT. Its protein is CASSRTSGGADTQYF.

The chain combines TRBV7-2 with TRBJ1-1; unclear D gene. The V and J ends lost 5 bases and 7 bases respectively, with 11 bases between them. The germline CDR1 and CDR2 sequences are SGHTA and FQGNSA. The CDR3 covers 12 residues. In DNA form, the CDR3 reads TGTGCCAGCAGCCCTCGCTACAGTGAAGCTTTCTTT. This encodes CASSPRYSEAFF.

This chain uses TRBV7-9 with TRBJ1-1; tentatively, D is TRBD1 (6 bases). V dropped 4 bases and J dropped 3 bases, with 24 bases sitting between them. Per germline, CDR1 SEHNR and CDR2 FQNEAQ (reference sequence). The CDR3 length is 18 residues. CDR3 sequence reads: CASSSGTQGVKAYTEAFF. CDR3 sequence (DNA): TGTGCCAGCAGCTCGGGTACACAGGGAGTAAAGGCCTACACTGAAGCTTTCTTT.

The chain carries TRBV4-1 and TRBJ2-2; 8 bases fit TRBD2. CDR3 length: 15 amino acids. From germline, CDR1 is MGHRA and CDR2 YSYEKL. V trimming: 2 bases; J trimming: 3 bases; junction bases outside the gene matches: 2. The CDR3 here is CASSQSGGYTGELFF. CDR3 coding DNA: TGCGCCAGCAGCCAATCGGGGGGGTACACCGGGGAGCTGTTTTTT.

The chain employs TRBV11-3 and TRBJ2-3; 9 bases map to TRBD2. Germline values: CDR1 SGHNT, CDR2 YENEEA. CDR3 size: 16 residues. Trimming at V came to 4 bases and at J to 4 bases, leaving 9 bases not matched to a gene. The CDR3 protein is CASSSRGGVNADTQYF. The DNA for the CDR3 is TGTGCCAGCAGCTCTCGCGGGGGGGTTAATGCAGATACGCAGTATTTT.

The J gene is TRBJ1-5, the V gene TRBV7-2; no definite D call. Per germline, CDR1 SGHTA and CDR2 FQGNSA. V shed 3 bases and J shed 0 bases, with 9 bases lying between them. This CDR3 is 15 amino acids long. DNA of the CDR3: TGTGCCAGCAGCTTGGCGGCCAGTAGCAATCAGCCCCAGCATTTT. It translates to CASSLAASSNQPQHF.

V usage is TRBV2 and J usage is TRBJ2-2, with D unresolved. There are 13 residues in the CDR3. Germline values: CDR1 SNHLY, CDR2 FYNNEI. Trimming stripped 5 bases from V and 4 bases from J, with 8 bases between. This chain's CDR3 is CASSPVPTGELFF. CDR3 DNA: TGTGCCAGCAGTCCGGTTCCCACCGGGGAGCTGTTTTTT.

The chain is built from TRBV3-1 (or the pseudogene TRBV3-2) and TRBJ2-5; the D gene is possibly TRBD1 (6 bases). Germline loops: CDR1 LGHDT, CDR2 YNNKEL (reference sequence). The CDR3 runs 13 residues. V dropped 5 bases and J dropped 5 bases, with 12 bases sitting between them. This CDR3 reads CASSIDRMETQYF. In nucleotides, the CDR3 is TGTGCCAGCAGCATAGACAGGATGGAGACCCAGTACTTC.

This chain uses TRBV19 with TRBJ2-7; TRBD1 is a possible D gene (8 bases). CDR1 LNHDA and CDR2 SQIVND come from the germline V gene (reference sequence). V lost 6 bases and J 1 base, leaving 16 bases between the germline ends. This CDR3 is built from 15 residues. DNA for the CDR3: TGTGCCAGTAGCGGGGGGACAGGTACTTCCTACGAGCAGTACTTC. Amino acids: CASSGGTGTSYEQYF.

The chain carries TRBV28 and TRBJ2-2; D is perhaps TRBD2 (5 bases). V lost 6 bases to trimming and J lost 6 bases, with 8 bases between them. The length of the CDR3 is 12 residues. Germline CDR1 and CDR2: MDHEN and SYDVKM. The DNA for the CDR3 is TGTGCCAGCAGAGGGAGCCCCGGGGAGCTGTTTTTT. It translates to CASRGSPGELFF. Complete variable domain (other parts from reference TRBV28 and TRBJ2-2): DVKVTQSSRYLVKRTGEKVFLECVQDMDHENMFWYRQDPGLGLRLIYFSYDVKMKEKGDIPEGYSVSREKKERFSLILESASTNQTSMYLCASRGSPGELFFGEGSRLTVL.

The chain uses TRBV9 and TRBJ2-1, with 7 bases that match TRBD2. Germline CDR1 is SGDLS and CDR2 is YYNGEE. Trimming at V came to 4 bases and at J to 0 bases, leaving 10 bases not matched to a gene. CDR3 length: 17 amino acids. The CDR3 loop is CASSQGEGYLSYNEQFF. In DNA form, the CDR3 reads TGTGCCAGCAGCCAAGGGGAGGGCTACCTCTCCTACAATGAGCAGTTCTTC.

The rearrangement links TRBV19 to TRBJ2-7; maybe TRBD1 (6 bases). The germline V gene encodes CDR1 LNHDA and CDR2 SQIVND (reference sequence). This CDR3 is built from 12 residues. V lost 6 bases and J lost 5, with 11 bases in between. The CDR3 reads CASRQGWNEQYF. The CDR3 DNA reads TGTGCCAGTAGACAGGGATGGAACGAGCAGTACTTC.

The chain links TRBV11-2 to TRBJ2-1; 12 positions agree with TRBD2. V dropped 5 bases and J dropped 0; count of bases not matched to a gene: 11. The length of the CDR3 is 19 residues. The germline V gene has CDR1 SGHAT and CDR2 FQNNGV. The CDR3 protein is CASSLGRASGGASYNEQFF. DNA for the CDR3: TGTGCCAGCAGCCTTGGACGGGCTAGCGGGGGGGCCTCCTACAATGAGCAGTTCTTC. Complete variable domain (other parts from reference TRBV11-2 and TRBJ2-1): EAGVAQSPRYKIIEKRQSVAFWCNPISGHATLYWYQQILGQGPKLLIQFQNNGVVDDSQLPKDRFSAERLKGVDSTLKIQPAKLEDSAVYLCASSLGRASGGASYNEQFFGPGTRLTVL.

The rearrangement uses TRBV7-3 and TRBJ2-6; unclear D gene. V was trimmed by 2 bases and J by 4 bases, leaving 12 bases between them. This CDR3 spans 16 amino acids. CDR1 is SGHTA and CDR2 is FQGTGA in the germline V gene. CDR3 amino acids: CASSLGVQVGANVLTF. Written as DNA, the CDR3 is TGTGCCAGCAGCTTAGGTGTGCAGGTCGGGGCCAACGTCCTGACTTTC. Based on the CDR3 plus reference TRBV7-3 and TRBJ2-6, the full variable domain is GAGVSQTPSNKVTEKGKYVELRCDPISGHTALYWYRQSLGQGPEFLIYFQGTGAADDSGLPNDRFFAVRPEGSVSTLKIQRTERGDSAVYLCASSLGVQVGANVLTFGAGSRLTVL.

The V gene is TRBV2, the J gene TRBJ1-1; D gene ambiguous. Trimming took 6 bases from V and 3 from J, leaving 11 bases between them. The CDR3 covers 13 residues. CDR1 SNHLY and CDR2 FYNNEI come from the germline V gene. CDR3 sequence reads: CASRSGSYTEAFF. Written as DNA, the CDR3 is TGTGCCAGCAGGTCAGGTTCCTACACTGAAGCTTTCTTT.

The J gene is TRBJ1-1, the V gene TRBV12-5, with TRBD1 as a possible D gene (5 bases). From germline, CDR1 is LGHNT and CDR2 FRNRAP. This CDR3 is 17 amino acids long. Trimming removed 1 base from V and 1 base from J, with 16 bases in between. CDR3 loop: CASGLGVDGGTNTEAFF. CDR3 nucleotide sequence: TGTGCTAGTGGTTTGGGCGTCGACGGGGGGACGAACACTGAAGCTTTCTTT.

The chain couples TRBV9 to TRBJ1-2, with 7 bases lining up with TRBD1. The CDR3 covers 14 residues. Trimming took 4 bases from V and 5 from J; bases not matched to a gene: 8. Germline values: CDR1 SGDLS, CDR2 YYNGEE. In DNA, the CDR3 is TGTGCCAGCAGCACCGGGACAGCAAAGTATGGCTACACCTTC. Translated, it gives CASSTGTAKYGYTF. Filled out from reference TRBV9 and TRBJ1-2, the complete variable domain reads DSGVTQTPKHLITATGQRVTLRCSPRSGDLSVYWYQQSLDQGLQFLIQYYNGEERAKGNILERFSAQQFPDLHSELNLSSLELGDSALYFCASSTGTAKYGYTFGSGTRLTVV.

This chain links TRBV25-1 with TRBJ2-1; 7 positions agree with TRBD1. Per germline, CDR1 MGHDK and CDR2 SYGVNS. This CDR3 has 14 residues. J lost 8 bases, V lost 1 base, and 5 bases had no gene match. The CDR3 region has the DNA TGTGCCAGCAGTGAATCCCCGACAGGGCATGAGCAGTTCTTC. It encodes CASSESPTGHEQFF.

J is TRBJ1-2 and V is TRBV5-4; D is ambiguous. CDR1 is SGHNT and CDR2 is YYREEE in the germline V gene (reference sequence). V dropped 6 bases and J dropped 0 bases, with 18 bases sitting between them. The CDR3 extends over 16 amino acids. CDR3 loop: CASTMGSGTANYGYTF. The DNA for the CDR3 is TGTGCCAGCACCATGGGGAGTGGTACGGCTAACTATGGCTACACCTTC. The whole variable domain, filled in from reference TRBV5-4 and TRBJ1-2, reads ETGVTQSPTHLIKTRGQQVTLRCSSQSGHNTVSWYQQALGQGPQFIFQYYREEENGRGNFPPRFSGLQFPNYSSELNVNALELDDSALYLCASTMGSGTANYGYTFGSGTRLTVV.

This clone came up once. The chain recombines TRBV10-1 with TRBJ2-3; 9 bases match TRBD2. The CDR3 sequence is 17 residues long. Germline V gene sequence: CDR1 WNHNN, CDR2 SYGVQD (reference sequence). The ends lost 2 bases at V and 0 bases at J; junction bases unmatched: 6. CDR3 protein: CASSEGGGDKSTDTQYF. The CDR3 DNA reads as TGCGCCAGCAGTGAGGGCGGGGGGGATAAAAGCACAGATACGCAGTATTTT.

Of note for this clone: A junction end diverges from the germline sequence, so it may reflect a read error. CDR3 nucleotide sequence: TGTGCCAGCAGCTTGATCGGGGAAGAGAGGTTTTTC. Protein sequence: CASSLIGEERFF. The V call is TRBV5-4, the J call TRBJ1-2; D is unclear. The germline V gene encodes CDR1 SGHNT and CDR2 YYREEE (reference sequence). CDR3 length: 12 amino acids.

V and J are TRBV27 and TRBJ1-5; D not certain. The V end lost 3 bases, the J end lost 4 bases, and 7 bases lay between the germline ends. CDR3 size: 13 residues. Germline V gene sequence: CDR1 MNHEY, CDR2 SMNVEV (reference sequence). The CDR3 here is CASSFEGNQPQHF. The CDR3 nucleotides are TGTGCCAGCAGTTTCGAGGGAAATCAGCCCCAGCATTTT.

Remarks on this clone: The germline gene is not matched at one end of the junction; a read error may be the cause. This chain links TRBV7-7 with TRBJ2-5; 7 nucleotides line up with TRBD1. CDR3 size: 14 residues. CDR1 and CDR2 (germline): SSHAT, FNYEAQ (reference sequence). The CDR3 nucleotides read TGTGCTAGCAGCTTATCTGGGACAGAAGAGACCCAGTACTTC. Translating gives CASSLSGTEETQYF.

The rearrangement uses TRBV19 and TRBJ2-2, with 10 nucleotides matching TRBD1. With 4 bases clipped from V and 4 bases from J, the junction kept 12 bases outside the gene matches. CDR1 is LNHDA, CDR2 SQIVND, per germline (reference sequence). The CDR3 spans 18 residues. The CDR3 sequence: CASSTSARQGAPTGELFF. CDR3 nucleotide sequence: TGTGCCAGTAGTACAAGCGCCAGACAGGGGGCGCCCACCGGGGAGCTGTTTTTT.

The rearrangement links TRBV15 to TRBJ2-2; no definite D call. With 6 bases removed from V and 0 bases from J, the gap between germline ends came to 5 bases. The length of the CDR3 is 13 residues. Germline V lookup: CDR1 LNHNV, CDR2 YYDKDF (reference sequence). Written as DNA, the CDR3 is TGTGCCACCAGTAACACGAACACCGGGGAGCTGTTTTTT. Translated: CATSNTNTGELFF.